The following is a T cell receptor (beta chain) sequence with its context. Its target is not known. It may be a read error: a sequence one base away is much more abundant. Since the CDR3 does not end with the conserved phenylalanine or tryptophan, this likely comes from a read error. The entry originates in a study of Graves' ophthalmopathy and Graves' hyperthyroidism. Study-level points and caveats: The model achieved 55% to 71% sensitivity and approximately 74% specificity for ophthalmopathy progression.

Amplification from RNA transcripts yielded the TCR beta CDR3 regions. Scientists carried out first-round RT-PCR using HTBI primers and then a second-round multiplex PCR. From the multiplex PCR reads, TCRdb called clonotypes with MiXCR, one entry per CDR3 protein. The sample contains about 660,000 distinct CDR3 sequences, roughly 39% of which appear only once. Germline values: CDR1 SNHLY, CDR2 FYNNEI. V lost 6 bases to trimming and J lost 3 bases, with 14 bases between them. The CDR3 has 14 amino acids. Sequenced material: peripheral blood. This chain links TRBV2 with TRBJ1-2, with TRBD1 as a possible D gene (5 bases). This sequence was found in an adult man with Graves' ophthalmopathy. CDR3 sequence: CASSVGVRDYGYTI. In DNA, the CDR3 is TGTGCCAGCAGCGTTGGAGTCAGGGACTATGGCTACACCATC.